This T cell receptor beta chain was profiled in a study of cytomegalovirus exposure and HLA in healthy donors. The CDR3 length is 13 residues. The V end lost 0 bases, the J end lost 7 bases, and 8 bases lay between the germline ends. CDR1 and CDR2 (germline): MNHEY, SVGAGI. The PCR employed 60 Vbeta primers together with 13 Jbeta primers. The method was immunoSEQ multiplex PCR; TCRdb's version includes in-frame clones alone and lacks a portion of them. The table records tens of thousands of clones, about three quarters of them present only once. Donors consisted of healthy bone marrow donors. This receptor was obtained from a female donor in good health and CMV-seronegative. Material for sequencing was PBMCs. The gene calls are TRBV6-5 and TRBJ2-3; a possible D gene is TRBD2 (6 bases). The CDR3 nucleotides read TGTGCCAGCAGTTACTCAGGCGGGAATACGCAGTATTTT. It is translated as CASSYSGGNTQYF.